This is a list of T cell receptor beta chains from one sample in a study of T-cell reconstitution after alpha-beta-depleted transplantation in children. TCRdb analysed the PCR reads with MiXCR anew, one entry per CDR3 protein. The data contain 250,000 to 400,000 distinct CDR3 sequences, around 25% of them singletons. This specimen was PBMCs, mostly from graft donor cells, taken 180 days after TCRalphabeta/CD19-depleted stem cell transplant. These receptors all stem from a male patient aged 10-17 years who had a stem cell transplant for acute lymphoblastic leukemia, so the T cells may come from the graft donor. The conserved cysteine and the conserved F or W are not part of the CDR3 here. Clone sizes are given selectively: once, few, many, or a class where the clone is expanded.

size: few; V: TRBV18; CDR3: ASSPTPYILAGEDEQY
size: -; V: TRBV19; CDR3: ASSPRDSGNYGYT
size: few; V: TRBV6-5; CDR3: ASSYSRTGSEQY
size: -; V: TRBV28; CDR3: ASRDRLSYNSPLH
size: few; V: TRBV5-1; CDR3: ASSPGTEDEKLF
size: few; V: TRBV3-1; CDR3: ASGVQGSTDTQY
size: -; V: TRBV12-3/TRBV12-4; CDR3: ASSMRDTQY
size: few; V: TRBV5-5; CDR3: ASSFARALGGYT
size: few; V: TRBV10-3; CDR3: ATKAEGLNSPLH
size: -; V: TRBV19; CDR3: ATSPGRSYEQY
size: few; V: TRBV4-1; CDR3: ASSPERQETQY
size: -; V: TRBV29-1; CDR3: SVVGDGQGGYEQY
size: -; V: TRBV4-1; CDR3: ASSQESHPLAGELF
size: few; V: TRBV11-2; CDR3: ASSAGSGDKNIQY
size: few; V: TRBV6-1; CDR3: ASTRTGFAYGYT
size: few; V: TRBV7-9; CDR3: ASSRTGGKETQY
size: -; V: TRBV4-1; CDR3: ASSPHDEQF
size: once; V: TRBV7-9; CDR3: ASSPSPRTGWNYEQY
size: -; V: TRBV5-1; CDR3: ASSVQGAPEAF
size: few; V: TRBV7-8; CDR3: ASSSGTWGQGGYEQY
size: -; V: TRBV29-1; CDR3: SPFTQGEGYT
size: -; V: TRBV9; CDR3: ASSPGGPLEQF
size: few; V: TRBV10-3; CDR3: AISPGQGKDEQY
size: few; V: TRBV27; CDR3: ASSLGTVPSPHTEAF
size: -; V: TRBV15; CDR3: ATSRGIGTMNTEAF
size: few; V: TRBV2; CDR3: ASRPVGAGELF
size: few; V: TRBV11-2; CDR3: ASSRIYAGELF
size: -; V: TRBV19; CDR3: ATARGMATDTQY
size: -; V: TRBV20-1; CDR3: SASGRTEYGYT
size: few; V: TRBV4-2; CDR3: ASSQERASGGYEQY
size: many; V: TRBV12-3/TRBV12-4; CDR3: ASSLLVGGEQF
size: -; V: TRBV6-2/TRBV6-3; CDR3: ASSYVYRKGVANTEAF
size: -; V: TRBV12-3/TRBV12-4; CDR3: ASSTRQGRTEAF
size: -; V: TRBV11-1; CDR3: ASSLGQGARGEQF
size: -; V: TRBV5-4; CDR3: ASSTRQWGYGYT
size: few; V: TRBV5-1; CDR3: ASRSSRTGANTEAF
size: few; V: TRBV6-2/TRBV6-3; CDR3: ASSYSLSGLINQPQH
size: -; V: TRBV29-1; CDR3: SAGGGNSPLH
size: few; V: TRBV5-1; CDR3: ASSLEQRPEAF
size: few; V: TRBV20-1; CDR3: SARGLADGVEQF
size: many; V: TRBV5-5; CDR3: ASSLVTGLYEQY
size: -; V: TRBV29-1; CDR3: SVVDTPRGRDGYT
size: -; V: TRBV7-2; CDR3: ASSLRTRDSGELF
size: few; V: TRBV29-1; CDR3: SVGLGGGYEQY
size: few; V: TRBV6-6; CDR3: ASRPAGGPEQY
size: few; V: TRBV5-1; CDR3: ASSLGQYTYEQY